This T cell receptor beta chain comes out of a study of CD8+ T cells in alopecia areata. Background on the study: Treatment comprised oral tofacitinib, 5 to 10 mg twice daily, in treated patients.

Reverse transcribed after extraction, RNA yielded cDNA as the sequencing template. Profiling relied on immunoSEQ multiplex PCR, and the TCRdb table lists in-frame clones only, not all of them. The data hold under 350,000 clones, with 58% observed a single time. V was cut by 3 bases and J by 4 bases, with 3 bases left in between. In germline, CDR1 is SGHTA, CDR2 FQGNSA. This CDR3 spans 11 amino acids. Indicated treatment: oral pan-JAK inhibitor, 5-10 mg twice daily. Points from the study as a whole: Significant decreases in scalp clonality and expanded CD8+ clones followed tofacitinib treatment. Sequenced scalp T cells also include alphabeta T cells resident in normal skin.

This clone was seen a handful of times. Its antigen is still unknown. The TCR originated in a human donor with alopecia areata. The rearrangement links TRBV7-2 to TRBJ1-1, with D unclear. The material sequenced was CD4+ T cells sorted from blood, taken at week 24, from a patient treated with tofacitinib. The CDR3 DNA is TGTGCCAGCAGCTTTTTCACTGAAGCTTTCTTT. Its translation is CASSFFTEAFF.